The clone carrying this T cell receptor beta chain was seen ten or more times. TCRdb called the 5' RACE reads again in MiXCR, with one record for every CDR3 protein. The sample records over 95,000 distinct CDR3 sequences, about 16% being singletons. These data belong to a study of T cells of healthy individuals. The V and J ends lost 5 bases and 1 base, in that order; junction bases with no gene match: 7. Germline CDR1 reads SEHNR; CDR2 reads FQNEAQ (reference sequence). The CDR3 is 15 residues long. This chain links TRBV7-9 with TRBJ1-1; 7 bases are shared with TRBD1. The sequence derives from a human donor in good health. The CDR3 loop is CASSLWTGKNTEAFF. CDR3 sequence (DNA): TGTGCCAGCAGCCTTTGGACAGGCAAGAACACTGAAGCTTTCTTT.